The present T cell receptor beta chain was sequenced within a study of response to subunit inactivated influenza vaccine. Study-wide results and limits: Few new T cells, the authors suggested, are recruited by each seasonal influenza vaccination.

Ten or more counts support this clonotype. Its matching antigen is unknown. TCRdb re-called the RT-PCR reads through MiXCR, storing one row per CDR3 protein. The table lists 860,000 or so distinct CDR3 sequences, about 20% of them singletons. CDR1 and CDR2 (germline): SGHVS, FNYEAQ. The CDR3 covers 16 residues. J lost 5 bases, V lost 1 base, and 9 bases had no gene match. The TCR originated in a man aged 50-59 years who received an inactivated influenza vaccine. The sample here was PBMCs from blood, taken 5 days after vaccination. The chain uses TRBV7-6 and TRBJ2-3, with 7 bases matching TRBD2. CDR3 amino acids: CASSLDFGGGIDTQYF. Written as DNA, the CDR3 is TGTGCCAGCAGCTTAGATTTCGGCGGGGGTATAGATACGCAGTATTTT.